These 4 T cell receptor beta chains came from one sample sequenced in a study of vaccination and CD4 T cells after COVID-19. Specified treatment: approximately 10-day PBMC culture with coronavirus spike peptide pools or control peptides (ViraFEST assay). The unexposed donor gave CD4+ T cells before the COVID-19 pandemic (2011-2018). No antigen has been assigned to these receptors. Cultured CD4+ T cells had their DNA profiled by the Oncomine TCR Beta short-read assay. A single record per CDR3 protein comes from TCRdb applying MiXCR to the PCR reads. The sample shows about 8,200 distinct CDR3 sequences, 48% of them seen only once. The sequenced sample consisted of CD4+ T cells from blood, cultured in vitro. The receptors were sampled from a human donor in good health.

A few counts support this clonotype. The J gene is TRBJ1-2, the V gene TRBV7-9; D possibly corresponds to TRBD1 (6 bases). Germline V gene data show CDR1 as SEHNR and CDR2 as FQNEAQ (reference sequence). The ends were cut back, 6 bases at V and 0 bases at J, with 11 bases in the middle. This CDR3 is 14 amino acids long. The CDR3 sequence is CASSGQTTNYGYTF. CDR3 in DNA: TGTGCCAGCAGTGGACAGACGACTAACTATGGCTACACCTTC.

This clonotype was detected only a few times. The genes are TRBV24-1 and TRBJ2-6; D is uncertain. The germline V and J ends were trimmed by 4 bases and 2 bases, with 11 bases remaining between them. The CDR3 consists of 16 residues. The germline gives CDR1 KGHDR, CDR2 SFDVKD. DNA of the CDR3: TGTGCCACCAGTGAAGGGTCTTGGACTGGGGCCAACGTCCTGACTTTC. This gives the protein CATSEGSWTGANVLTF.

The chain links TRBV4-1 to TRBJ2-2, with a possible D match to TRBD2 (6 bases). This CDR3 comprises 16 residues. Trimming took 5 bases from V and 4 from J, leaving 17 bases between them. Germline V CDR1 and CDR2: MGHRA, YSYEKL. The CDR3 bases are TGCGCCAGCAGCTACGAACGGGAGACTTTCACCGGGGAGCTGTTTTTT. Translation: CASSYERETFTGELFF.

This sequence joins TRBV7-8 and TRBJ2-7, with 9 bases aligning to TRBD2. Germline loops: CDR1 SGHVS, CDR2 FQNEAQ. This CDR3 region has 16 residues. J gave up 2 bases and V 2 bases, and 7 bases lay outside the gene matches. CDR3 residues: CASSLRRASGTYEQYF. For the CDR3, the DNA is TGTGCCAGCAGCTTACGTAGGGCTAGCGGGACCTACGAGCAGTACTTC.